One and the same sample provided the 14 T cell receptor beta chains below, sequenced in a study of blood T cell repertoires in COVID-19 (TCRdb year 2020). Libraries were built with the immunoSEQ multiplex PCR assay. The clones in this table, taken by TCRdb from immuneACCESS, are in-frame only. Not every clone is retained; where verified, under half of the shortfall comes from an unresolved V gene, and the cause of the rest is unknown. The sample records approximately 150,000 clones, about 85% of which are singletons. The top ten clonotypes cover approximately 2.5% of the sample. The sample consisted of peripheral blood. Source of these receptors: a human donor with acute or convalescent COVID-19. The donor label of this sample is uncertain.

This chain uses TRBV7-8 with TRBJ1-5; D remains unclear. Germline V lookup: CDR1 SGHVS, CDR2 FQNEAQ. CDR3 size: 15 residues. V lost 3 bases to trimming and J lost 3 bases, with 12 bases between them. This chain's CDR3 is CASSFGARNNQPQHF. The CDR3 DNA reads TGTGCCAGCAGCTTCGGAGCTAGAAACAATCAGCCCCAGCATTTT.

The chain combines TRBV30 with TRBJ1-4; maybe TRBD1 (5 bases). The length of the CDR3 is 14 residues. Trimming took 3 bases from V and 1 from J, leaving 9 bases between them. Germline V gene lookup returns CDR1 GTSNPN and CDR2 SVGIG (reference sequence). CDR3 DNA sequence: TGTGCCTGGAGGTTCCAGGGAACTAATGAAAAACTGTTTTTT. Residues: CAWRFQGTNEKLFF.

The CDR3 is CASTYGGRNTEAFF. CDR3 DNA: TGTGCCAGCACCTACGGGGGGCGGAACACTGAAGCTTTCTTT. The chain carries TRBV5-6 and TRBJ1-1; possibly TRBD1 for D (6 bases). Trimming removed 6 bases at V and 1 base at J, with 13 bases between. Germline V gene sequence: CDR1 SGHDT, CDR2 YYEEEE. This CDR3 region has 14 residues.

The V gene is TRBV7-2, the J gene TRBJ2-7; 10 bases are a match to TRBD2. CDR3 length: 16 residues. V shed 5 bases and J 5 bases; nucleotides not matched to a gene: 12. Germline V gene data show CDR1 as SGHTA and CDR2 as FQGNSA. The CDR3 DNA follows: TGTGCCAGCAGCCCCCGAGGAGCGGGAGGGTTCAACGAGCAGTACGTC. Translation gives CASSPRGAGGFNEQYV.

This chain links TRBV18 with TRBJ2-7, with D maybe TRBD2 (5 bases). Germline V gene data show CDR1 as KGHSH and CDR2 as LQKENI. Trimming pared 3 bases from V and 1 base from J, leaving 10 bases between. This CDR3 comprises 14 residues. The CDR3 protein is CASSPDYGSYEQYF. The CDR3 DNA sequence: TGTGCCAGCTCACCCGACTACGGGTCCTACGAGCAGTACTTC.

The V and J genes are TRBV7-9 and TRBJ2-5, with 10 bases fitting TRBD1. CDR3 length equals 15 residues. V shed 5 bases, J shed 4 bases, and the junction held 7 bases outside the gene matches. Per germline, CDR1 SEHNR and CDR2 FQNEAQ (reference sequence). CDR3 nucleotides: TGTGCCAGCAGCCCCGGGACAGGGGAGAGAGAGACCCAGTACTTC. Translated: CASSPGTGERETQYF.

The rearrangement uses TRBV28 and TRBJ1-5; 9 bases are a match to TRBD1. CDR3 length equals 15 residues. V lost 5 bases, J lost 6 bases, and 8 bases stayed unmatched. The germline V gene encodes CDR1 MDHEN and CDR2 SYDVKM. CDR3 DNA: TGTGCCAGCAGTACGAGACAGGGGGGTGGTCAGCCCCAGCATTTT. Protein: CASSTRQGGGQPQHF.

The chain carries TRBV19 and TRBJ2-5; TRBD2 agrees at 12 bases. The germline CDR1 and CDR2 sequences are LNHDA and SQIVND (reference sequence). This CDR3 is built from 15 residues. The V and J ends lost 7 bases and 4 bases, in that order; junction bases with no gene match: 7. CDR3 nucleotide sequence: TGTGCCAGTACGTCCCTAGCGGGGGGGCGAGAGACCCAGTACTTC. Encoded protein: CASTSLAGGRETQYF. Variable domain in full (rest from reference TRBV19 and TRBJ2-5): DGGITQSPKYLFRKEGQNVTLSCEQNLNHDAMYWYRQDPGQGLRLIYYSQIVNDFQKGDIAEGYSVSREKKESFPLTVTSAQKNPTAFYLCASTSLAGGRETQYFGPGTRLLVL.

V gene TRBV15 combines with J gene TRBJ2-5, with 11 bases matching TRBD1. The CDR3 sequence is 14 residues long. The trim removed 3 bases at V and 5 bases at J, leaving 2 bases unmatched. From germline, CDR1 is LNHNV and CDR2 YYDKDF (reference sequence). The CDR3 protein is CATSRDRGQETQYF. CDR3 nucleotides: TGTGCCACCAGCAGGGACAGGGGGCAGGAGACCCAGTACTTC.

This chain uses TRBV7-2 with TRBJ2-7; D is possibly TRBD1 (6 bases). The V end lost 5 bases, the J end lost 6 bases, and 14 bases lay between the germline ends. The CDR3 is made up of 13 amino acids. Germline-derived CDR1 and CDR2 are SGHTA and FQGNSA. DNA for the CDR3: TGTGCCAGCAGCAGGGGGAATAACCGCGAGCAGTACTTC. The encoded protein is CASSRGNNREQYF.

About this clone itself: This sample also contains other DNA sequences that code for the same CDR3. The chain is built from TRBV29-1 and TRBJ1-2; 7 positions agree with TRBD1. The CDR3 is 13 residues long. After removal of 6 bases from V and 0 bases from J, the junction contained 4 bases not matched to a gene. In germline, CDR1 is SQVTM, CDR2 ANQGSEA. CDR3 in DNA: TGCAGCGTGGCCACAGGGGCTAACTATGGCTACACCTTC. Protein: CSVATGANYGYTF. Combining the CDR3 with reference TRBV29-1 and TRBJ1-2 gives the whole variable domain SAVISQKPSRDICQRGTSLTIQCQVDSQVTMMFWYRQQPGQSLTLIATANQGSEATYESGFVIDKFPISRPNLTFSTLTVSNMSPEDSSIYLCSVATGANYGYTFGSGTRLTVV.

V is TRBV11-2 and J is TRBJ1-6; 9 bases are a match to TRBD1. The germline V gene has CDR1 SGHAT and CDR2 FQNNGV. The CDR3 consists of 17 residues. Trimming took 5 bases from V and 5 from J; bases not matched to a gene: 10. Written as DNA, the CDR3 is TGTGCCAGCAGCCAAAGGGGGACAGGGCCCAATAATTCACCCCTCCACTTT. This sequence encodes CASSQRGTGPNNSPLHF.

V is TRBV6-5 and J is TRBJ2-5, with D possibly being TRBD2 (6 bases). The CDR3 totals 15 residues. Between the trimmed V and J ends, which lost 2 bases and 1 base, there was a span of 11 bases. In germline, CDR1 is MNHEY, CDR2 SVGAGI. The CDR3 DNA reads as TGTGCCAGCAGTTACGGTTCCGGGGGCCAAGAGACCCAGTACTTC. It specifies CASSYGSGGQETQYF.

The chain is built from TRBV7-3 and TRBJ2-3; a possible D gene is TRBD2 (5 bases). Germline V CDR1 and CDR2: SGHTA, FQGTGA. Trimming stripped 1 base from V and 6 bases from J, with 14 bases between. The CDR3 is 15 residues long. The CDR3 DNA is TGTGCCAGCAGCTTAATACGGGGTGGTACCGATACGCAGTATTTT. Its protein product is CASSLIRGGTDTQYF.